The 25 T cell receptor beta chains below were found in one sample sequenced in a study of shared clonotypes between healthy human individuals. Measured with immunoSEQ multiplex PCR; TCRdb has only the in-frame clones, and not every one. The sample records roughly 700,000 clones, less than 95% being singletons. Specimen: memory CD8+ T cells from PBMCs. The sample's subset: CD45RO+ cells pooled with CCR7-negative TemRA cells. These receptors originate from a man between 18 and 35 years old in good health. Some clones in this sample may be carry-over from other donors' samples.

The chain employs TRBV30 and TRBJ2-7; the D gene is possibly TRBD2 (6 bases). V dropped 1 base and J dropped 3 bases, with 10 bases sitting between them. Germline CDR1 reads GTSNPN; CDR2 reads SVGIG (reference sequence). The CDR3 covers 13 residues. CDR3 in DNA: TGTGCCTGGAGTGGCGGGACTTACTACGAGCAGTACTTC. It translates to CAWSGGTYYEQYF. Full variable domain (outside the CDR3, taken from reference TRBV30 and TRBJ2-7): SQTIHQWPATLVQPVGSPLSLECTVEGTSNPNLYWYRQAAGRGLQLLFYSVGIGQISSEVPQNLSASRPQDRQFILSSKKLLLSDSGFYLCAWSGGTYYEQYFGPGTRLTVT.

The rearrangement joins TRBV6-5 to TRBJ1-5; TRBD1 agrees at 9 bases. The CDR3 loop spans 14 amino acids. Trimming cost V 6 bases and J 6 bases; bases outside gene matches: 6. Per the germline V gene, CDR1 is MNHEY and CDR2 is SVGAGI. CDR3 in DNA: TGTGCCAGCAGCCAACAGGGGGCCGTTCAGCCCCAGCATTTT. Amino acid sequence: CASSQQGAVQPQHF.

This CDR3 is CATSRRTEGKLFF. The CDR3 coding sequence is TGTGCCACCAGCAGACGGACAGAAGGAAAACTGTTTTTT. The rearrangement uses TRBV15 and TRBJ1-4; D is perhaps TRBD1 (6 bases). The CDR3 is 13 residues long. Germline CDR1 is LNHNV and CDR2 is YYDKDF (reference sequence). Between the trimmed V and J ends, which lost 2 bases and 10 bases, there was a span of 11 bases.

This chain links TRBV7-9 with TRBJ1-1, with a weak D call TRBD1 (5 bases). V lost 11 bases and J 9 bases, leaving 13 bases between the germline ends. The CDR3 consists of 10 residues. The germline CDR1 and CDR2 sequences are SEHNR and FQNEAQ (reference sequence). CDR3 nucleotide sequence: TGTGCCGCGGGGCAGGATCAAGCTTTCTTT. Protein sequence: CAAGQDQAFF.

V and J are TRBV6-6 and TRBJ1-2; 7 bases line up with TRBD1. With V trimmed by 5 bases and J by 4 bases, 10 bases remained unmatched. CDR3 length: 15 residues. Germline V gives CDR1 MNHNY, CDR2 SVGAGI (reference sequence). The DNA for the CDR3 is TGTGCCAGCAGTCCGACGACAGGGATGGTCTATGGCTACACCTTC. Its translation: CASSPTTGMVYGYTF.

V and J are TRBV10-3 and TRBJ2-5, with 12 bases fitting TRBD2. After removal of 0 bases from V and 1 base from J, the junction contained 6 bases not matched to a gene. This CDR3 is 18 amino acids long. The germline gives CDR1 ENHRY, CDR2 SYGVKD. CDR3 sequence reads: CAISESRLAGAPQETQYF. The CDR3 region has the DNA TGTGCCATCAGTGAGTCTCGACTAGCGGGGGCTCCCCAAGAGACCCAGTACTTC.

The chain couples TRBV6-1 to TRBJ2-1; 7 bases fit TRBD1. The germline CDR1 and CDR2 sequences are MNHNS and SASEGT. This CDR3 is built from 16 residues. V gave up 3 bases and J gave up 2 bases; unmatched junction bases: 7. The CDR3 spells CASSDPSQGAYNEQFF. In nucleotides, the CDR3 is TGTGCCAGCAGTGACCCCTCCCAGGGGGCCTACAATGAGCAGTTCTTC.

This clone has only a few counts. The chain uses TRBV4-1 and TRBJ2-7; the D is unclear. The CDR3 loop spans 15 amino acids. CDR1 is MGHRA and CDR2 is YSYEKL in the germline V gene. V was shortened by 2 bases and J by 5 bases, with 16 bases between the two germline ends. CDR3 DNA sequence: TGCGCCAGCAGCCAACAGTCCACGATGGGCCACGAGCAGTACTTC. Its protein is CASSQQSTMGHEQYF.

V gene TRBV9 combines with J gene TRBJ1-1, with D perhaps TRBD1 (6 bases). The CDR3 is 12 amino acids. Trimming left V 3 bases short and J 5 bases short, with 8 bases between. Germline V lookup: CDR1 SGDLS, CDR2 YYNGEE. This CDR3 reads CASSEGETEAFF. The DNA for the CDR3 is TGTGCCAGCAGCGAGGGGGAAACTGAAGCTTTCTTT.

This chain connects TRBV6-1 to TRBJ1-5; D uncertain. CDR1 and CDR2 from the germline V gene are MNHNS and SASEGT. Between the trimmed V and J ends, which lost 4 bases and 6 bases, there was a span of 10 bases. There are 13 residues in the CDR3. The DNA of the CDR3 is TGTGCCAGCAGTGGATTGGAAGGTCAGCCCCAGCATTTT. Translating gives CASSGLEGQPQHF.

The V and J genes are TRBV29-1 and TRBJ2-3, with D possibly matching TRBD2 (5 bases). CDR1 is SQVTM and CDR2 is ANQGSEA in the germline V gene. V lost 3 bases, J lost 0 bases, and 16 bases lay in between. The CDR3 consists of 16 residues. DNA of the CDR3: TGCAGCGTTGACGGGGTAGCGCTCTTTAGCACAGATACGCAGTATTTT. Encoded protein: CSVDGVALFSTDTQYF.

The sample holds one count of this clone. The chain recombines TRBV5-1 with TRBJ2-6, with D maybe TRBD2 (6 bases). Germline loops: CDR1 SGHRS, CDR2 YFSETQ. Between the trimmed V and J ends, which lost 3 bases and 0 bases, there was a span of 19 bases. This CDR3 is 19 amino acids long. The CDR3 region has the DNA TGCGCCAGCAGCTGGGGGGACTTCACAAAGGTCTCTGGGGCCAACGTCCTGACTTTC. It translates to CASSWGDFTKVSGANVLTF. Looking up the rest from reference TRBV5-1 and TRBJ2-6 gives the full variable domain: KAGVTQTPRYLIKTRGQQVTLSCSPISGHRSVSWYQQTPGQGLQFLFEYFSETQRNKGNFPGRFSGRQFSNSRSEMNVSTLELGDSALYLCASSWGDFTKVSGANVLTFGAGSRLTVL.

The V call is TRBV6-5, the J call TRBJ1-5; D remains ambiguous. Trimming cost V 2 bases and J 7 bases, with 9 bases left between them. The CDR3 sequence is 13 residues long. Germline lookup yields CDR1 MNHEY and CDR2 SVGAGI. Here the CDR3 DNA reads TGTGCCAGCAGTTACCTGACGGGCCAGCCCCAGCATTTT. As protein: CASSYLTGQPQHF.

The V call is TRBV28, the J call TRBJ2-2, with no clear D. The ends were cut back, 6 bases at V and 1 base at J, with 6 bases in the middle. The CDR3 is 13 residues long. The germline V gene has CDR1 MDHEN and CDR2 SYDVKM. In DNA, the CDR3 is TGTGCCAGCAGCCTTCAGAACACCGGGGAGCTGTTTTTT. Its protein is CASSLQNTGELFF. The full variable domain, in which reference TRBV28 and TRBJ2-2 provide the parts outside the CDR3, is DVKVTQSSRYLVKRTGEKVFLECVQDMDHENMFWYRQDPGLGLRLIYFSYDVKMKEKGDIPEGYSVSREKKERFSLILESASTNQTSMYLCASSLQNTGELFFGEGSRLTVL.

The V and J genes are TRBV29-1 and TRBJ2-7; TRBD1 might be the D (6 bases). Germline values: CDR1 SQVTM, CDR2 ANQGSEA. Trimming left V 8 bases short and J 5 bases short, with 16 bases between. This CDR3 contains 12 residues. CDR3 nucleotide sequence: TGCAGCACTTGGGACACCGGAGACGAGCAGTACTTC. It encodes CSTWDTGDEQYF.

The rearrangement joins TRBV27 to TRBJ1-2; D is undetermined. Trimming left V 0 bases short and J 5 bases short, with 13 bases between. The CDR3 loop spans 15 amino acids. Germline V gene sequence: CDR1 MNHEY, CDR2 SMNVEV (reference sequence). CDR3 amino acids: CASSLSISKEYGYTF. DNA for the CDR3: TGTGCCAGCAGTTTATCGATCTCGAAGGAGTATGGCTACACCTTC.

The genes are TRBV13 and TRBJ1-2; the match to TRBD1 covers 9 bases. The CDR3 extends over 14 amino acids. Looked up from germline, CDR1 is PRHDT and CDR2 is FYEKMQ (reference sequence). The ends lost 5 bases at V and 11 bases at J; junction bases unmatched: 12. The CDR3 DNA reads as TGTGCCAGCAGCGGAAGCCGGGACAGGGCGAATTACACCTTC. It encodes CASSGSRDRANYTF. The variable domain in full, completed from reference TRBV13 and TRBJ1-2, reads AAGVIQSPRHLIKEKRETATLKCYPIPRHDTVYWYQQGPGQDPQFLISFYEKMQSDKGSIPDRFSAQQFSDYHSELNMSSLELGDSALYFCASSGSRDRANYTFGSGTRLTVV.

The V gene is TRBV7-9, the J gene TRBJ2-7; D not certain. The CDR3 contains 14 residues. Germline CDR1 and CDR2: SEHNR and FQNEAQ (reference sequence). Trimming removed 1 base from V and 1 base from J, with 8 bases in between. CDR3 in DNA: TGTGCCAGCAGCTTAGGCTACCATTCCTACGAGCAGTACTTC. It specifies CASSLGYHSYEQYF.

The chain carries TRBV7-9 and TRBJ2-2; D possibly corresponds to TRBD1 (6 bases). From germline, CDR1 is SEHNR and CDR2 FQNEAQ (reference sequence). Trimming took off 10 bases at V and 1 base at J, with 10 bases between the two ends. The CDR3 contains 13 residues. In DNA, the CDR3 is TGTGCCATCACACAGGGGAACACCGGGGAGCTGTTTTTT. Its translation is CAITQGNTGELFF. The variable domain in full, with the rest retrieved from reference TRBV7-9 and TRBJ2-2, is DTGVSQNPRHKITKRGQNVTFRCDPISEHNRLYWYRQTLGQGPEFLTYFQNEAQLEKSRLLSDRFSAERPKGSFSTLEIQRTEQGDSAMYLCAITQGNTGELFFGEGSRLTVL.

This CDR3 is CASSDNYNEQFF. CDR3 nucleotide sequence: TGTGCCAGCAGCGACAACTACAATGAGCAGTTCTTC. The rearrangement links TRBV11-2 to TRBJ2-1; no clear D. The V end was cut by 5 bases, the J end by 3 bases, with 5 bases between. There are 12 residues in the CDR3. Per germline, CDR1 SGHAT and CDR2 FQNNGV.

The chain carries TRBV10-2 and TRBJ1-2; the D is unclear. The germline CDR1 and CDR2 sequences are WSHSY and SAAADI. This CDR3 has 13 residues. V was pared by 3 bases and J by 9 bases, with 14 bases between. The chain's CDR3 is CASSDTGWDRYTF. CDR3 bases: TGCGCCAGCAGTGATACCGGATGGGATCGCTACACCTTC.

The V and J genes are TRBV6-5 and TRBJ2-1, with D tentatively TRBD1 or TRBD2 (5 bases each). V lost 4 bases to trimming and J lost 4 bases, with 11 bases between them. Germline assignment: CDR1 MNHEY and CDR2 SVGAGI. CDR3 size: 14 residues. DNA of the CDR3: TGTGCCAGCAGTTTACGGGACGGATACAATGAGCAGTTCTTC. It yields the protein CASSLRDGYNEQFF.

The chain links TRBV5-1 to TRBJ2-5, with 8 nucleotides matching TRBD2. CDR3 length equals 20 residues. V was pared by 3 bases and J by 1 base, with 20 bases of the junction left unmatched. CDR1 is SGHRS, CDR2 YFSETQ, per germline. The CDR3 protein is CASSSPRSGSTEALQETQYF. For the CDR3, the DNA is TGCGCCAGCAGCTCACCCCGCAGCGGGAGTACCGAGGCTCTCCAAGAGACCCAGTACTTC.

To note about this clone: Other DNA sequences of this sample code for an identical CDR3. The chain has TRBV19 and TRBJ2-7; possible D gene TRBD2, 5 bases. V lost 3 bases and J 0 bases, leaving 9 bases between the germline ends. In germline, CDR1 is LNHDA, CDR2 SQIVND (reference sequence). The CDR3 loop spans 14 amino acids. In DNA, the CDR3 is TGTGCCAGTAGTATCACCGGGGTCTCCTACGAGCAGTACTTC. This sequence encodes CASSITGVSYEQYF.

J is TRBJ2-3 and V is TRBV5-1; the D gene is possibly TRBD1 (5 bases). Trimming stripped 6 bases from V and 11 bases from J, with 16 bases between. The CDR3 spans 12 residues. CDR1 and CDR2 from the germline V gene are SGHRS and YFSETQ. CDR3: CASKSETGGQYF. In nucleotides, the CDR3 is TGCGCCAGCAAATCGGAAACAGGTGGGCAGTATTTT.